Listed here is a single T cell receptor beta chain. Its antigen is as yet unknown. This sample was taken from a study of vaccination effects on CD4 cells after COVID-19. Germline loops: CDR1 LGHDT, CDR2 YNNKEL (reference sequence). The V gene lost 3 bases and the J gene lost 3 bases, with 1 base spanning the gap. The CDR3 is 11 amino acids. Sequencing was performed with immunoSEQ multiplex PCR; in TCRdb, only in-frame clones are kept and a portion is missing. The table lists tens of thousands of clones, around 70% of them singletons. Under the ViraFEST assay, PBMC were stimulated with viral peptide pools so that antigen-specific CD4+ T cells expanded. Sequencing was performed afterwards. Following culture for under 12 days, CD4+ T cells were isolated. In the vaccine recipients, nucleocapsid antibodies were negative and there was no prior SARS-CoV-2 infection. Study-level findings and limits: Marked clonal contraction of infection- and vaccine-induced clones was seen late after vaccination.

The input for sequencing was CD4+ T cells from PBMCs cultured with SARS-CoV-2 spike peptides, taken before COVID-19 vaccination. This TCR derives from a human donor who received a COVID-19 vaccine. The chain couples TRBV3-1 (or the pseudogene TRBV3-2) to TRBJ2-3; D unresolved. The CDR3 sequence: CASSQTDTQYF. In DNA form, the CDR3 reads TGTGCCAGCAGCCAGACAGATACGCAGTATTTT.